This passage covers 8 T cell receptor beta chains from one sample sequenced in a study of cytomegalovirus exposure and HLA in healthy donors. PCR primers comprised 60 Vbeta and 13 Jbeta primers. The protocol was immunoSEQ multiplex PCR, while the TCRdb copy is restricted to in-frame clones and leaves out a portion. The sample includes fewer than 120,000 clones, 80% to 85% seen only once; the top ten take about 2.9%. Sequenced material: PBMCs. The origin of the receptors is a woman in her sixties or seventies in good health and CMV-seropositive.

The genes are TRBV9 and TRBJ2-7; D not resolved. The CDR3 covers 12 residues. Germline V gene data show CDR1 as SGDLS and CDR2 as YYNGEE. Trimming stripped 3 bases from V and 2 bases from J, with 6 bases between. The CDR3 DNA reads as TGTGCCAGCAGCGCCATCCCCTACGAGCAGTACTTC. This codes for CASSAIPYEQYF.

The chain carries TRBV14 and TRBJ2-7, with TRBD2 matching 7 bases. J gave up 2 bases and V 1 base, and 5 bases lay outside the gene matches. This CDR3 is 15 amino acids long. Germline CDR1 and CDR2: SGHDN and FVKESK. DNA for the CDR3: TGTGCCAGCAGCCAAGGGGGGGAGGGCCCCTACGAGCAGTACTTC. Protein: CASSQGGEGPYEQYF.

The genes are TRBV18 and TRBJ2-7; D perhaps matches TRBD2 (7 bases). V was pared by 2 bases and J by 13 bases, with 18 bases between. This CDR3 has 13 amino acids. Germline V gives CDR1 KGHSH, CDR2 LQKENI. The CDR3 is CASSPTSGEGQYF. CDR3 sequence (DNA): TGTGCCAGCTCACCAACGTCGGGGGAGGGACAATACTTC.

V and J are TRBV7-6 and TRBJ2-7; tentative D call: TRBD1 (6 bases). CDR1 is SGHVS and CDR2 is FNYEAQ in the germline V gene. The CDR3 totals 15 residues. The germline V and J ends were trimmed by 2 bases and 5 bases, with 16 bases remaining between them. The CDR3 nucleotides read TGTGCCAGCAGCTTAAGACAGGTTGGCTTTGACGAGCAGTACTTC. It codes for CASSLRQVGFDEQYF.

The V and J genes are TRBV6-1 and TRBJ1-5, with 7 bases identical to TRBD1. The CDR3 spans 18 residues. CDR1 is MNHNS, CDR2 SASEGT, per germline. V gave up 1 base and J gave up 0 bases; unmatched junction bases: 9. CDR3 sequence (DNA): TGTGCCAGCAGTGAAGGCCAAGGGACAGACCTTAGCAATCAGCCCCAGCATTTT. The encoded protein is CASSEGQGTDLSNQPQHF.

The rearrangement joins TRBV2 to TRBJ2-7, with a tentative D call TRBD1 (6 bases). Trimming pared 4 bases from V and 7 bases from J, leaving 11 bases between. The CDR3 is made up of 12 amino acids. The V gene's germline CDR1 is SNHLY and CDR2 FYNNEI. CDR3 coding DNA: TGTGCCAGCAGTGGTACAGGGAATGAGCAGTACTTC. Its translation is CASSGTGNEQYF.

The chain joins TRBV19 to TRBJ1-1; 8 bases map to TRBD1. This CDR3 spans 13 amino acids. The junction had 4 bases not matched to a gene; V was cut back by 1 base and J by 9 bases. CDR1 and CDR2 from the germline V gene are LNHDA and SQIVND (reference sequence). Here the CDR3 DNA reads TGTGCCAGTAGTATAGGGGGGACAGGAAAAGCTTTCTTT. Its translation: CASSIGGTGKAFF.

This clone was observed a few times. A junction boundary mismatches the germline segment, possibly from a read error. The chain has TRBV7-9 and TRBJ2-4; a possible D gene is TRBD2 (5 bases). The length of the CDR3 is 15 residues. The germline gives CDR1 SEHNR, CDR2 FQNEAQ (reference sequence). Here the CDR3 reads CSSSFPSQAKNIQYF. In DNA form, the CDR3 reads TGTTCCAGCAGCTTCCCTAGCCAAGCCAAAAACATTCAGTACTTC.